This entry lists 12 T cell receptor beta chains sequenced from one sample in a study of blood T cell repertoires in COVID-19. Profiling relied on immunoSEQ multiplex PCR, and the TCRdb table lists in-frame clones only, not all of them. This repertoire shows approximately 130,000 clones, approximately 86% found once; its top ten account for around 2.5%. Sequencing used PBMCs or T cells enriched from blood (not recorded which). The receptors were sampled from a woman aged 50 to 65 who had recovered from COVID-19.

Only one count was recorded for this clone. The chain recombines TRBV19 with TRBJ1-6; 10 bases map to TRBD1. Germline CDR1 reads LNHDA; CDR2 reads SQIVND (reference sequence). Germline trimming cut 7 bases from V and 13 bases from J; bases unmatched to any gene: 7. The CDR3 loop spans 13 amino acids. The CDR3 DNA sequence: TGTGCCAGTACCTCGGACAGGGGGATGCCCCTCCACTTT. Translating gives CASTSDRGMPLHF. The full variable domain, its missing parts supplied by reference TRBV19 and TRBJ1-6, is DGGITQSPKYLFRKEGQNVTLSCEQNLNHDAMYWYRQDPGQGLRLIYYSQIVNDFQKGDIAEGYSVSREKKESFPLTVTSAQKNPTAFYLCASTSDRGMPLHFGNGTRLTVT.

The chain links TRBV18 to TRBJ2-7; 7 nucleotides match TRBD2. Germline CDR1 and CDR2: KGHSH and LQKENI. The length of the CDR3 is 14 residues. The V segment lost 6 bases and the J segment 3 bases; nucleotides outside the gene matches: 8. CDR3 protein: CASSPTRGVYEQYF. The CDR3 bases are TGTGCCAGCTCCCCGACTCGGGGGGTCTACGAGCAGTACTTC.

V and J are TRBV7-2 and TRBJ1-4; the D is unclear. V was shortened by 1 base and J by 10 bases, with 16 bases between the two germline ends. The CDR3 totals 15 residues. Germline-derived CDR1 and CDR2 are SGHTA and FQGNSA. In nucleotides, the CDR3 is TGTGCCAGCAGCTTAGGCGGAACTATAGGCGGAAAACTGTTTTTT. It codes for CASSLGGTIGGKLFF.

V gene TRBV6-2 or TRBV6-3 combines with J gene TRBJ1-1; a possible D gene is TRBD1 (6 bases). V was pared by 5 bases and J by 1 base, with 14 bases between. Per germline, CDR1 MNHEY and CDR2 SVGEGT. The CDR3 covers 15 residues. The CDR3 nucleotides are TGTGCCAGCAGTCGGGGTTGGGGACAGAACACTGAAGCTTTCTTT. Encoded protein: CASSRGWGQNTEAFF.

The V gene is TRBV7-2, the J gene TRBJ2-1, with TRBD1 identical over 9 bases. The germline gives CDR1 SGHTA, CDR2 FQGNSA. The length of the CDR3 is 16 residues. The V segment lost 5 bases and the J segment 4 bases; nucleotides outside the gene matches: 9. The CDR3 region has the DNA TGTGCCAGCAGCAGGTTTTCTGGACAGGGGTACAATGAGCAGTTCTTC. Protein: CASSRFSGQGYNEQFF.

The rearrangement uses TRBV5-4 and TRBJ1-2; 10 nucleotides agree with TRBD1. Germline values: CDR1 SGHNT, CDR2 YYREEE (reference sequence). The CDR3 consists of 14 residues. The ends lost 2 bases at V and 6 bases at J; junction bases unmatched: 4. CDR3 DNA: TGTGCCAGCAGCTTTAGACAGGGGGCGGATGGCTACACCTTC. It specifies CASSFRQGADGYTF.

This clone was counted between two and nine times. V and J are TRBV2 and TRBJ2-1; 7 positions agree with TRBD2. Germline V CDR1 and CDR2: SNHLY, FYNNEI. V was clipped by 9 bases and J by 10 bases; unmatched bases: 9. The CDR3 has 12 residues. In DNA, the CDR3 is TGTGCCAGTCTCGCGGGGGTCATGGAGCAGTTCTTC. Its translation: CASLAGVMEQFF.

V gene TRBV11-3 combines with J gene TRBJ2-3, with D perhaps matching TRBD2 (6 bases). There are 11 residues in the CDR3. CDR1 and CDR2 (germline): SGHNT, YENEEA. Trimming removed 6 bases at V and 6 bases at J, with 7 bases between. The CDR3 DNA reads TGTGCCAGCAGTCGGGGGGATACGCAGTATTTT. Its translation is CASSRGDTQYF.

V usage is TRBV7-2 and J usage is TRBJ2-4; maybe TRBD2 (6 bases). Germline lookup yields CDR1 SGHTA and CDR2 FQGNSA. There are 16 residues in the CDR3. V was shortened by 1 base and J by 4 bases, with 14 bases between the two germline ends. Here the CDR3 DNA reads TGTGCCAGCAGCTTAGATTCACCCGGGGGAAAAAACATTCAGTACTTC. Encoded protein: CASSLDSPGGKNIQYF.

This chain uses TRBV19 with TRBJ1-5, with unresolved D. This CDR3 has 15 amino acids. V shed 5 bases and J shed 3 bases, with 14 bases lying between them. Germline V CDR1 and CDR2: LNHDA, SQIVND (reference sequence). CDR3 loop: CASSAGLRDNQPQHF. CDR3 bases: TGTGCCAGTAGTGCGGGCCTCCGGGACAATCAGCCCCAGCATTTT.

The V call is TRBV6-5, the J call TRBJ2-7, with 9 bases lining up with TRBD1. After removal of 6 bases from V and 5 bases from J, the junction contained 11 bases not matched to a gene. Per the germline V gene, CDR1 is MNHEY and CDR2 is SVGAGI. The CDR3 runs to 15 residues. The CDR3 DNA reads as TGTGCCAGCAGGAACCGGGACAGGGTAGTCAACGAGCAGTACTTC. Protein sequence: CASRNRDRVVNEQYF.

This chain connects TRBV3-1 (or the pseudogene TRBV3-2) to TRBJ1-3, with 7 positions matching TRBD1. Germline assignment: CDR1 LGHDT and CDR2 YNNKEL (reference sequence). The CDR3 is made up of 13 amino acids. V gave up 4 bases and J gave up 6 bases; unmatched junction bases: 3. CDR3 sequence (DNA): TGTGCCAGCAGCCGGGACAGAAAAAACACCATATATTTT. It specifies CASSRDRKNTIYF.